This T cell receptor beta chain comes out of a study of PD-1 blockade in classical Hodgkin lymphoma. Study findings and constraints: Baseline diversity resembling that of newly diagnosed patients was seen in complete responders. By C4D1, diversity of CD4+ TCRs had risen significantly, whereas that of CD8+ TCRs had not.

Each of the patients experienced relapse following autologous stem cell transplantation, and their brentuximab vedotin exposure differed. This clone turned up a few times. Its antigen is as yet unknown. The germline V gene has CDR1 WSHSY and CDR2 SAAADI. The V gene lost 4 bases and the J gene lost 8 bases, with 11 bases spanning the gap. The CDR3 consists of 12 residues. Clones were sequenced by immunoSEQ multiplex PCR, and TCRdb holds only the in-frame ones, with some missing. This table holds more than 70,000 clones, around 90% found once. The clonotype originates from a human donor with classical Hodgkin lymphoma. The chain links TRBV10-2 to TRBJ1-1, with D unresolved. The sequenced sample was peripheral blood mononuclear cells (PBMCs), obtained before the second cycle of nivolumab. CDR3 residues: CASSVGRGEAFF. Here the CDR3 DNA reads TGCGCCAGCAGTGTGGGGAGAGGGGAAGCTTTCTTT.